This entry describes one TCR beta chain. A few counts support this clone. The antigen this receptor binds is unknown. Per-base quality was not reported, and no clone a single base away is much larger than it. The time point tag for this specimen amounts to: baseline, week 1 (first vaccination visit). The sample's treatment or condition label, in plain terms: pre-vaccination baseline after standard-of-care therapy. Newly diagnosed WHO grade 3 or 4 IDH1-mutant astrocytomas showing loss of nuclear ATRX were present in the donors. The samples were drawn from NOA16, a multicentre, single-arm, open-label phase I trial in Germany that tested a mutant IDH1 peptide vaccine in humans for the first time. Blood drawn at visit V03 was used as the baseline sample for immunogenicity testing. Genomic DNA for TCRB sequencing was isolated from EDTA blood with the DNeasy Blood and Tissue Kit. Libraries were prepared through the immunoSEQ multiplex PCR assay. Rearranged TCR beta chain sequences were amplified using the hsTCRB Kit according to the manufacturer's protocol. TCRB libraries were sequenced on an Illumina MiSeq. Concerning the study's data processing: Demultiplexing, trimming and gene mapping were performed with the kit vendor's proprietary platform. Sourced from immuneACCESS, this table was stored by TCRdb with only in-frame sequences that have V and J called. A share of the clones is absent; for the studies checked, an unresolved V gene accounts for under half, and the remainder has no known explanation. For V, J and clone size, that table is used; D and trimming come from the DNA. Present in this sample are around 33,000 clones, approximately 86% of which were seen just once. The ten largest clones capture about 4.9% of the sample.

This sample was taken from a study of a mutant IDH1 vaccine in newly diagnosed glioma (dated by TCRdb to about 2021). Notes on the research overall: Of the roughly 34 treated patients, around 62% were male and roughly 38% were female, and a mean age of 40.4 years was recorded. Before enrollment, most patients had been given radiochemotherapy with temozolomide as standard therapy, while the rest had received either radiotherapy alone or temozolomide alone. Peripheral blood was drawn at six visits: V03 (baseline), V05, V07, V10, V12 and V13. For exploratory analyses, longitudinal TCRB deep sequencing was carried out in 25 treated patients wherever samples were available. The investigation overall reported the following: Pseudoprogression appeared unrelated to alterations in the top peripheral T cell clonotypes detected by TCRB sequencing. The authors stated that sample limitations prevented analyses of patient blood samples from being reproduced. Immune responses induced by the vaccine were seen in around 94% of patients across multiple MHC alleles. PBMC samples for TCRB deep sequencing were selected based on availability.

This TCR was sampled from a woman between 35 and 50 years old with glioma. The source was PBMCs, collected from a glioma patient treated with radiotherapy, temozolomide or both.

The CDR3 here reads CASTPGGISNTEAFF. The nucleotide sequence reads TGTGCCTCTACCCCCGGAGGCATTTCGAACACTGAAGCTTTCTTT. The chain is assembled from TRBV19 and TRBJ1-1; too little of a D gene remains to name it. The CDR3 has 15 amino acids, counting the end cysteine and phenylalanine. Just the 45-base CDR3 DNA is kept, in frame starting at base 1. CDR1 and CDR2, looked up from the germline V gene (reference sequence), are LNHDA and SQIVND. V is pared back by 11 bases and J by 1 base, with 20 bases lying between the germline termini. This CDR3, with the reference TRBV19 and TRBJ1-1 proteins standing in past its ends, gives the full variable domain DGGITQSPKYLFRKEGQNVTLSCEQNLNHDAMYWYRQDPGQGLRLIYYSQIVNDFQKGDIAEGYSVSREKKESFPLTVTSAQKNPTAFYLCASTPGGISNTEAFFGQGTRLTVV.